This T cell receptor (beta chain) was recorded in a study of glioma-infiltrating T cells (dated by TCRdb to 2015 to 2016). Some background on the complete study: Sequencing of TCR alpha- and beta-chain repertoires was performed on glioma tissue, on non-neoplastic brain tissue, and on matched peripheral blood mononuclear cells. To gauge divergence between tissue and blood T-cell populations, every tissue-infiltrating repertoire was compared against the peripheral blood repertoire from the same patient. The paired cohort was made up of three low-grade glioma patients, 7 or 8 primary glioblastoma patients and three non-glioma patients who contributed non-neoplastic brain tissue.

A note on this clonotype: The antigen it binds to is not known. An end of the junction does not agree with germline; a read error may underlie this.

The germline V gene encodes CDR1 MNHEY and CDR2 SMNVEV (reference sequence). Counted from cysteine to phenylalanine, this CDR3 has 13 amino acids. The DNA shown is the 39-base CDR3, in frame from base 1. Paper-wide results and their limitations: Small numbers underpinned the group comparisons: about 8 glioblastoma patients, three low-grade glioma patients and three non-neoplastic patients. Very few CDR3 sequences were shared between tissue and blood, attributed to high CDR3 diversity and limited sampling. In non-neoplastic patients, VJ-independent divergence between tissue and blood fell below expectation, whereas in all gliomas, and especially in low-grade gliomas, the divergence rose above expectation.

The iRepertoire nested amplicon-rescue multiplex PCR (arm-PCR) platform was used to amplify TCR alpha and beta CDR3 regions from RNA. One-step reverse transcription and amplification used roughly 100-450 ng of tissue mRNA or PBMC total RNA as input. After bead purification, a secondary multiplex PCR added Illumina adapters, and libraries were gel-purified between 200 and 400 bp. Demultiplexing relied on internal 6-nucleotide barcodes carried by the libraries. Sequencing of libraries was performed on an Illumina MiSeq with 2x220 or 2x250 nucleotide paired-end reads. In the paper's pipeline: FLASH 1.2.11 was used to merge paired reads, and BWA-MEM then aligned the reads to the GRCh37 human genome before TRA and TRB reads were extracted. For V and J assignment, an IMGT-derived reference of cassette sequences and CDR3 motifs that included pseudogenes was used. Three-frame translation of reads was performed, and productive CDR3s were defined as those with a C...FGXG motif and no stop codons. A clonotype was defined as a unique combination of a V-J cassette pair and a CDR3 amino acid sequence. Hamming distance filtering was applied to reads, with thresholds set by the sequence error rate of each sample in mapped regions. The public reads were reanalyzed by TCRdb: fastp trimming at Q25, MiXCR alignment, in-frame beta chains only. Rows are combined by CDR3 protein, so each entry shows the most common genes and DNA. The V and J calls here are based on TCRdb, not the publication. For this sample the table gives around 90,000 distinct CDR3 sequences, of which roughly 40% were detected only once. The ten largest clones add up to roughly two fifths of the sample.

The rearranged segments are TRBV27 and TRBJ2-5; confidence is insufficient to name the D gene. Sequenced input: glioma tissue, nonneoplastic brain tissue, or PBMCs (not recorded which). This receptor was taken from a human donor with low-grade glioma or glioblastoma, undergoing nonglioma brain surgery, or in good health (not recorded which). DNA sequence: TGTGCCGGCAGTTTAATCAGGCCAGAGACCCAGTACTTC. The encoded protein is CAGSLIRPETQYF.